The 10 T cell receptor beta chains below all came from one sample that was sequenced in a study of cytomegalovirus exposure and HLA in healthy donors (dated by TCRdb to the late 2010s). The library relied on the immunoSEQ multiplex PCR assay. For the multiplex PCR, a mixture combining 60 forward primers for TCR Vbeta segments and 13 reverse primers for TCR Jbeta segments was used. This is the immuneACCESS table as TCRdb keeps it, with only in-frame sequences that have V and J called. A part of the clones is gone; compared with another copy, unresolved V genes explain less than half, and the rest is unexplained. Counted in this sample were about 210,000 clones; 75% to 80% of them appeared once. The top ten clones comprise 1.8% of the sample. The sequencing input was PBMCs. These receptors were obtained from a male donor in good health and CMV-seronegative.

The chain uses TRBV5-1 and TRBJ2-5; TRBD1 is a possible D gene (5 bases). The last part of the DNA fits TRBJ2-7 better; the J call may be wrong. Germline V gene data show CDR1 as SGHRS and CDR2 as YFSETQ. CDR3 length: 14 residues. The CDR3 region has the DNA TGCGCCAGCAGCTTTTTGCAGGGATTCTACGAGCAGTACTTC. This sequence encodes CASSFLQGFYEQYF.

In DNA form, the CDR3 reads TGCGCCAGCACCGAGTCATGGCTCGGGTCAGATACGCAGTATTTT. The encoded protein is CASTESWLGSDTQYF. The chain uses TRBV5-1 and TRBJ2-3; D remains unclear. The V end was cut by 6 bases, the J end by 4 bases, with 18 bases between. CDR1 and CDR2 (germline): SGHRS, YFSETQ. The CDR3 sequence is 15 residues long.

This chain uses TRBV28 with TRBJ1-1; D is uncertain. There are 13 residues in the CDR3. From germline, CDR1 is MDHEN and CDR2 SYDVKM. Trimming took 3 bases from V and 3 from J, leaving 8 bases between them. CDR3 bases: TGTGCCAGCAGTTTTAACGGTTACACTGAAGCTTTCTTT. As protein: CASSFNGYTEAFF.

The chain carries TRBV11-3 and TRBJ2-1; D ambiguous. The CDR3 totals 14 residues. V lost 0 bases and J lost 5, with 8 bases in between. Germline CDR1 reads SGHNT; CDR2 reads YENEEA. CDR3 nucleotide sequence: TGTGCCAGCAGCTTAGACGGCGGCAACAATGAGCAGTTCTTC. This translates into CASSLDGGNNEQFF.

The chain recombines TRBV5-1 with TRBJ2-3; 7 bases are shared with TRBD2. The CDR3 has 15 residues. Germline CDR1 is SGHRS and CDR2 is YFSETQ. V was clipped by 4 bases and J by 10 bases; unmatched bases: 15. The DNA of the CDR3 is TGCGCCAGCAGCCTGACCGGACTAGTTGTCGGCGCGCAGTATTTT. It encodes CASSLTGLVVGAQYF.

The V call is TRBV7-8, the J call TRBJ1-3; D unclear. Germline V CDR1 and CDR2: SGHVS, FQNEAQ. V was cut by 0 bases and J by 0 bases, with 9 bases left in between. The CDR3 totals 16 residues. For the CDR3, the DNA is TGTGCCAGCAGCTTAGCGCCGGTCCCCTCTGGAAACACCATATATTTT. Protein product: CASSLAPVPSGNTIYF.

The chain joins TRBV11-2 to TRBJ2-7, with 8 bases aligning to TRBD1. This CDR3 comprises 16 residues. The trim removed 0 bases at V and 3 bases at J, leaving 7 bases unmatched. Germline V gives CDR1 SGHAT, CDR2 FQNNGV. In nucleotides, the CDR3 is TGTGCCAGCAGCTTAGACCCGGGACAGGCCCGCTACGAGCAGTACTTC. This translates into CASSLDPGQARYEQYF.

J is TRBJ1-2 and V is TRBV11-2, with 7 bases lining up with TRBD1. V shed 8 bases and J 8 bases; nucleotides not matched to a gene: 14. CDR1 and CDR2 (germline): SGHAT, FQNNGV. CDR3 length: 14 amino acids. Here the CDR3 reads CASAQTGLGFGYTF. CDR3 DNA sequence: TGTGCCAGCGCACAGACAGGGTTAGGTTTCGGCTACACCTTC.

This clone showed up just a few times. V gene TRBV27 combines with J gene TRBJ1-4, with 10 bases matching TRBD1. CDR1 MNHEY and CDR2 SMNVEV come from the germline V gene (reference sequence). J lost 8 bases, V lost 6 bases, and 9 bases had no gene match. The CDR3 spans 15 residues. The CDR3 region is CASSRDRGFGEKLFF. The DNA of the CDR3 is TGTGCCAGCAGCCGGGACAGGGGATTTGGGGAAAAACTGTTTTTT.

This clone was picked up a small number of times. V gene TRBV7-2 combines with J gene TRBJ1-1; 7 bases are shared with TRBD1. Germline CDR1 reads SGHTA; CDR2 reads FQGNSA. The CDR3 is 14 residues long. After removal of 3 bases from V and 5 bases from J, the junction contained 6 bases not matched to a gene. The CDR3 coding sequence is TGTGCCAGCAGCTTCCCTAGACAGGGAACTGAAGCTTTCTTT. Its protein product is CASSFPRQGTEAFF.